One TCR beta chain is described in this entry. The antigen this receptor binds is unknown. No much larger clone exists at a distance of one base, and base qualities are not known. In total, 600 or so healthy bone marrow donors made up the cohort. All cohort members were sampled while nominally healthy, although unrecorded immune exposures were likely present. The donor tested CMV seronegative and was one of the 352 seronegative cohort members. Every donor gave a peripheral blood sample, and the peripheral blood mononuclear cells from that sample were used for TCR beta sequencing. The Qiagen DNeasy Blood Extraction Kit was used to extract genomic DNA from the blood cell samples. Library construction relied on the immunoSEQ multiplex PCR assay. For the multiplex PCR, a mixture combining 60 forward primers for TCR Vbeta segments and 13 reverse primers for TCR Jbeta segments was used. A multiplex PCR assay on genomic DNA amplified the CDR3 region of rearranged TCR beta genes. On the Illumina HiSeq System, the amplified TCR beta libraries were sequenced as 87-base-pair reads. Concerning the study's data processing: A later analysis tallied roughly 76 million unique TCR beta chains across the 600 to 700 repertoires, and approximately 12 million of those chains were shared by two or more donors. Raw reads were error-corrected and collapsed into unique sequences with a nearest-neighbor algorithm that merged closely related sequences to remove PCR and sequencing errors. To assign V, D and J gene segments, CDR3 sequences were aligned to IMGT reference sequences. For a sequence to be retained, a match of at least six nucleotides to both a V gene segment and a J gene segment was required. A rearrangement was called productive if the CDR3 had no stop codons and remained in frame with V and J, and every other rearrangement was called non-productive. CDR3 was defined according to IMGT convention as the region running from the second conserved V-encoded cysteine to the conserved J-encoded phenylalanine. Sequences without an unambiguous match to a single V gene segment were excluded from the earlier analysis of approximately 560 of the donors. An earlier analysis of several hundred of the donors called V segments functional above 56.7% productive rearrangements and segregating when the between-donor standard deviation exceeded 5%. A statistical classification framework was built to diagnose cytomegalovirus status from the catalog of TCR beta chain sequences. In a later analysis, TCR nucleotide sequences were compared against IMGT/GENE-DB human TR gene sequences so that V and J genes could be assigned. The TCRdist pipeline was used in a later analysis to assign CDR3 sequences and most-parsimonious VDJ recombination scenarios. In a later analysis, each TCR beta chain was defined by its CDR3 amino acid sequence together with its V-gene family, and reads lacking a unique V-gene family were excluded. In a later analysis, around 600 highly shared, low-generation-probability nucleotide sequences were removed to address suspected cross-contamination and a sequencing artifact. In a later analysis, a clonal expansion index for each public chain was calculated from normalized within-repertoire ranks of inferred template counts. In a later analysis, generation probabilities were computed with a VDJ recombination model fitted to out-of-frame rearrangements, and the resulting probabilities were checked against IGoR. Hypergeometric tests were used in a later analysis to score TCR-TCR, TCR-HLA and TCR-CMV co-occurrence, with a repertoire-size bias correction applied to the TCR pairs. To estimate false discovery rates, a later analysis permuted the HLA or CMV assignments 20 times. In a later analysis, co-occurring TCRs were grouped using DBSCAN, and TCRdist sequence similarity was added for clustering within HLA-allele-positive subsets. Repertoires with fewer than 30,000 or more than 120,000 public chains were left out of co-occurrence clustering, as were about 5 repertoires with anomalous nucleotide sharing. As stored in TCRdb, this immuneACCESS dataset retains in-frame rearrangements with V and J assigned. A fraction of the clones does not appear; measured against another copy, unresolved V genes explain less than half of the discrepancy, and the remainder lacks a known reason. That table furnishes V, J and clone size, whereas the DNA furnished D and trimming. Counted in this sample were 190,000 or so clones; 70% to 85% of them appeared once. The ten largest clones represent approximately 0.092% of the sample.

This entry belongs to a study of cytomegalovirus exposure and HLA in healthy donors (dated by TCRdb to the late 2010s). Regarding the research as a whole: An earlier analysis of some 600 of the donors reported about 300 Gb of sequence data and 90 million to 120 million unique TCR beta sequences obtained from around 190 million T cells. Around 300 gigabases of sequencing data and around 87 million unique TCR sequences were included in an early release covering roughly 600 HLA-typed donors. Among the approximately 420 genotyped donors, around 79% belonged to the genetic ancestry cluster associated with self-reported Caucasian donors. The study was designed to test whether signatures of past pathogen exposure could be identified by cataloging public T cell receptors. Using immunosequencing, the study profiled T cell repertoires from 550 to 750 subjects and related those repertoires to cytomegalovirus serostatus. Along with the approximately 670-subject first cohort, a separate validation cohort of over 90 different subjects was used. The study combined high-throughput TCR immunosequencing, statistical association of individual TCRs with disease status, and machine learning to predict cytomegalovirus infection status. To study patterns of TCR occurrence, a later analysis re-analyzed previously published TCR beta repertoires from 650 to 750 donors and added high-resolution HLA genotyping. In the later analysis, no new phenotypic data were used to find candidate immune exposures; instead, reliance was placed on TCR beta sequences and their occurrence across donors. An earlier analysis of 587 of the donors applied high-throughput TCR beta sequencing to assess whether each TCR beta V gene segment acted as functional or pseudogenic. Donor age, sex, ethnicity and CMV serostatus were compiled together with the repertoire data. In a later genetic analysis, genome-wide SNP genotypes for about 55% of the roughly 700 donors were used, and that subset was treated as a discovery cohort. All discovery cohort repertoires had been generated on a single sequencing platform. Both class I and class II loci were covered by HLA typing, at four-digit resolution. Typing coverage varied by locus: roughly 620-640 donors for A, B, C, DRB1 and DQB1; roughly 520 for DQA1; over 600 for DPA1; around 490 for DPB1. Four or five DR-DQ haplotypes were handled as single units for association and clustering because linkage in the cohort was strong. Among roughly 370 genotyped donors of the cohort, an average of about 240,000 unique TCR beta nucleotide sequences were sequenced per donor, roughly 18% of them non-productive. Here is what the overall study found, with its caveats: Because some donors lacked HLA typing at each locus, the association tests relied only on the typed subset. When HLA alleles, especially DR and DQ, strongly co-occurred, attributing TCR associations to individual alleles was difficult. The study listed 150 to 200 TCR beta chains as associated with cytomegalovirus. In a later genetic analysis, fewer N-insertions in productive TCRs were reported among donors in an Asian-associated ancestry cluster than the roughly 640-donor mean. The 87-base-pair reads could not distinguish some IMGT-functional V segments, including TRBV6-2 and TRBV6-3, so those segments were excluded. Most TCR sequences were observed very rarely across donors, whereas some public TCRs were present in many individuals. In a later analysis, most CMV-associated TCR beta chains were found to appear HLA-restricted, with HLA associations seemingly driven largely by CMV exposure. An association between a missense DCLRE1C variant and V-gene and J-gene trimming of TCR beta chains was found in a later genetic analysis and replicated in an independent cohort. A further reported finding was that TCR beta sequences accurately predicted the HLA-A and HLA-B alleles for most subjects in the first cohort. In a later analysis, TCR association rates were found to vary across HLA loci, with the most associated TCRs seen for DRB1 alleles and the fewest for HLA-C alleles. In this cohort, only TCR beta chains were sequenced, and detectable features were limited by the absence of alpha or paired-chain data. Linkage disequilibrium might explain the correlated functional status among segregating V segments, but an unknown experimental factor could not be ruled out. The authors suggested that the approach could potentially be generalized to other disease states and immunological phenotypes. Roughly uniform sequencing depth across donors was assumed in presence/absence analyses, although this assumption may not hold. The classifier was reported to diagnose cytomegalovirus status with high specificity and sensitivity in both the original and validation cohorts. In a later analysis, several top co-occurrence clusters were reported to appear linked to parvovirus B19, influenza, CMV and Epstein-Barr virus. In an earlier analysis of around 600 of the donors, most TCR beta V segments were observed in productive rearrangements about 87% or about 30% of the time, broadly matching IMGT annotations. A few of the identified cytomegalovirus-associated TCR beta chains were confirmed in vitro to be specific for cytomegalovirus antigens. The earlier analysis of nearly 600 of the donors excluded seventeen rarely observed V segments, including chromosome 9 orphons, because counts were too low. A later analysis associated 16,951 TCR beta sequences with specific HLA alleles at a false discovery rate of 0.05. A group of highly shared sequence variants was considered likely to be a technical artifact of the sequencing pipeline. For the cohort, immune exposure information was limited to CMV serostatus. In a later analysis, HLA-associated TCR beta chains showed more clonal expansion and lower generation probabilities than non-associated chains that were equally common.

The germline V gene specifies MGHDK as CDR1 and SYGVNS as CDR2. The CDR3 has 18 amino acids, counting the end cysteine and phenylalanine. The entry retains the CDR3 DNA only, 54 bases that are in frame from base 1. Trimming removed 1 base from V and 0 bases from J; the gene matches leave 6 bases unexplained. The sequence links TRBV25-1 to TRBJ2-1; 10 bases in the junction line up with TRBD2. The clonotype was recovered from a boy aged 2 to 10 in good health and CMV-seronegative. The sample was PBMCs. CDR3 loop: CASSEWLAGAFSYNEQFF. The sequence in DNA is TGTGCCAGCAGTGAATGGCTAGCGGGGGCCTTCTCCTACAATGAGCAGTTCTTC.